Below, 24 T cell receptor beta chains from the same sample are listed, as sequenced in a study of T cell changes during pregnancy in multiple sclerosis. Sequencing was performed with immunoSEQ multiplex PCR; in TCRdb, only in-frame clones are kept and a portion is missing. The table lists roughly 70,000 clones, more than 90% of them singletons. The source material was peripheral blood, sampled in the third trimester of pregnancy. Every receptor here comes from a female donor with multiple sclerosis, enrolled in a pregnancy study.

The chain has TRBV11-2 and TRBJ1-5; 7 bases align to TRBD1. J lost 6 bases, V lost 2 bases, and 4 bases had no gene match. The germline gives CDR1 SGHAT, CDR2 FQNNGV. The CDR3 spans 14 residues. Here the CDR3 DNA reads TGTGCCAGCAGCTTAACAGGGGTGGGTCAGCCCCAGCATTTT. Translation: CASSLTGVGQPQHF. Full variable domain (rest looked up from reference TRBV11-2 and TRBJ1-5): EAGVAQSPRYKIIEKRQSVAFWCNPISGHATLYWYQQILGQGPKLLIQFQNNGVVDDSQLPKDRFSAERLKGVDSTLKIQPAKLEDSAVYLCASSLTGVGQPQHFGDGTRLSIL.

V gene TRBV7-8 combines with J gene TRBJ1-5; D is possibly TRBD1 (6 bases). Germline lookup yields CDR1 SGHVS and CDR2 FQNEAQ. Trimming cost V 5 bases and J 4 bases, with 9 bases left between them. CDR3 length equals 13 residues. Here the CDR3 DNA reads TGTGCCAGCAGCAACGACAGGAATCAGCCCCAGCATTTT. As protein: CASSNDRNQPQHF.

This sequence joins TRBV2 and TRBJ2-7; 9 bases fit TRBD1. Germline V lookup: CDR1 SNHLY, CDR2 FYNNEI. The ends lost 5 bases at V and 5 bases at J; junction bases unmatched: 10. This CDR3 is 15 amino acids long. The CDR3 reads CASSSAGTGYHEQYF. The CDR3 nucleotides read TGTGCCAGCAGTTCTGCCGGGACAGGGTACCACGAGCAGTACTTC.

This clone was counted once. The chain couples TRBV19 to TRBJ2-7; D is possibly TRBD2 (5 bases). The CDR3 loop spans 14 amino acids. CDR1 LNHDA and CDR2 SQIVND come from the germline V gene (reference sequence). V was pared by 3 bases and J by 4 bases, with 13 bases between. CDR3 sequence reads: CASSMAGLSYEQYF. The CDR3 DNA reads as TGTGCCAGTAGTATGGCGGGTCTCTCATACGAGCAGTACTTC.

The chain has TRBV30 and TRBJ2-7, with 12 positions matching TRBD2. The CDR3 is 12 amino acids. The ends lost 6 bases at V and 4 bases at J; junction bases unmatched: 1. Germline V lookup: CDR1 GTSNPN, CDR2 SVGIG (reference sequence). The CDR3 reads CACGLAGYEQYF. CDR3 DNA: TGTGCCTGCGGACTAGCGGGATACGAGCAGTACTTC. Looking up the rest from reference TRBV30 and TRBJ2-7 gives the full variable domain: SQTIHQWPATLVQPVGSPLSLECTVEGTSNPNLYWYRQAAGRGLQLLFYSVGIGQISSEVPQNLSASRPQDRQFILSSKKLLLSDSGFYLCACGLAGYEQYFGPGTRLTVT.

The chain links TRBV28 to TRBJ2-1; 16 bases fit TRBD2. Germline assignment: CDR1 MDHEN and CDR2 SYDVKM. Trimming at V came to 3 bases and at J to 5 bases, leaving 4 bases not matched to a gene. The CDR3 runs to 17 residues. CDR3 protein: CASSLGLAGGPDNEQFF. The CDR3 bases are TGTGCCAGCAGTTTGGGACTAGCGGGAGGGCCCGACAATGAGCAGTTCTTC.

This clone was seen only once. J is TRBJ1-2 and V is TRBV7-8; 7 bases map to TRBD1. CDR1 SGHVS and CDR2 FQNEAQ come from the germline V gene. This CDR3 comprises 18 residues. Trimming took 4 bases from V and 4 from J; bases not matched to a gene: 18. As DNA, the CDR3 is TGTGCCAGCAGCTACCCCCCGAGGACAGGCGACAAATTCTATGGCTACACCTTC. Encoded protein: CASSYPPRTGDKFYGYTF.

The chain combines TRBV5-4 with TRBJ2-7; 11 nucleotides align to TRBD1. CDR1 SGHNT and CDR2 YYREEE come from the germline V gene (reference sequence). The CDR3 runs to 15 residues. The trim removed 4 bases at V and 3 bases at J, leaving 6 bases unmatched. CDR3 DNA sequence: TGTGCCAGCAGCGAGGGGACAGGGGGAAACTACGAGCAGTACTTC. Its protein product is CASSEGTGGNYEQYF.

In its sample, this clone was seen a few times. The chain links TRBV7-3 to TRBJ1-1; possibly TRBD1 for D (6 bases). Trimming pared 6 bases from V and 0 bases from J, leaving 8 bases between. This CDR3 spans 13 amino acids. CDR1 and CDR2 (germline): SGHTA, FQGTGA. CDR3 sequence reads: CASSRGMNTEAFF. The CDR3 bases are TGTGCCAGCAGTAGGGGGATGAACACTGAAGCTTTCTTT. The full variable domain, with the rest looked up from reference TRBV7-3 and TRBJ1-1, is GAGVSQTPSNKVTEKGKYVELRCDPISGHTALYWYRQSLGQGPEFLIYFQGTGAADDSGLPNDRFFAVRPEGSVSTLKIQRTERGDSAVYLCASSRGMNTEAFFGQGTRLTVV.

This clone was found a few times. The gene calls are TRBV19 and TRBJ1-1, with 9 nucleotides matching TRBD1. Germline V gene sequence: CDR1 LNHDA, CDR2 SQIVND (reference sequence). J was trimmed by 4 bases and V by 5 bases; bases with no gene match: 5. CDR3 length: 14 residues. The CDR3 DNA reads TGTGCCAGTAGTTTGACAGGGGGACTCACTGAAGCTTTCTTT. Protein sequence: CASSLTGGLTEAFF.

The genes are TRBV5-6 and TRBJ2-3; 8 positions agree with TRBD2. V gave up 3 bases and J gave up 13 bases; unmatched junction bases: 13. CDR3 length: 14 residues. CDR1 and CDR2 (germline): SGHDT, YYEEEE. In DNA, the CDR3 is TGTGCCAGCAGCTCTATAGCGGGGACTAGTGACGAGTATTTT. This encodes CASSSIAGTSDEYF.

The chain carries TRBV5-1 and TRBJ2-5; 7 bases align to TRBD1. Germline CDR1 and CDR2: SGHRS and YFSETQ. The CDR3 is made up of 13 amino acids. After removal of 3 bases from V and 3 bases from J, the junction contained 2 bases not matched to a gene. The CDR3 loop is CASSYTGEETQYF. CDR3 sequence (DNA): TGCGCCAGCAGCTATACAGGGGAAGAGACCCAGTACTTC.

V is TRBV7-2 and J is TRBJ1-2, with 12 bases matching TRBD1. The CDR3 is made up of 15 amino acids. V lost 3 bases, J lost 4 bases, and 3 bases stayed unmatched. The germline V gene has CDR1 SGHTA and CDR2 FQGNSA. CDR3 protein: CASSLGQGAAYGYTF. DNA of the CDR3: TGTGCCAGCAGCTTGGGACAGGGGGCCGCCTATGGCTACACCTTC.

CDR3 nucleotide sequence: TGTGCCAGCAGTTTAAAGGGGGAGCGGCATGGCTACACCTTC. It is translated as CASSLKGERHGYTF. V usage is TRBV27 and J usage is TRBJ1-2; D possibly corresponds to TRBD1 (6 bases). Germline CDR1 and CDR2: MNHEY and SMNVEV (reference sequence). The CDR3 is made up of 14 amino acids. Trimming pared 2 bases from V and 6 bases from J, leaving 13 bases between.

This sequence joins TRBV7-2 and TRBJ2-7, with 9 bases matching TRBD2. The CDR3 covers 14 residues. The V and J ends lost 5 bases and 5 bases, in that order; junction bases with no gene match: 7. Germline V CDR1 and CDR2: SGHTA, FQGNSA. The CDR3 here is CASSRLAGNNEQYF. CDR3 nucleotide sequence: TGTGCCAGCAGCCGGCTAGCGGGAAATAACGAGCAGTACTTC.

This clone was seen a single time. The chain carries TRBV25-1 and TRBJ2-1, with 8 bases lining up with TRBD1. The CDR3 is 14 amino acids. Germline CDR1 and CDR2: MGHDK and SYGVNS. Trimming cost V 10 bases and J 6 bases; bases outside gene matches: 11. DNA of the CDR3: TGTGCCACCTTAGCTATTACAGGGGGCAATGAGCAGTTCTTC. Residues: CATLAITGGNEQFF.

This chain joins TRBV10-3 and TRBJ1-6; no firm D call. The CDR3 spans 13 residues. Trimming left V 4 bases short and J 8 bases short, with 9 bases between. In germline, CDR1 is ENHRY, CDR2 SYGVKD. For the CDR3, the DNA is TGTGCCATCAGTGGCGGGGTAGATTCACCCCTCCACTTT. This encodes CAISGGVDSPLHF.

This chain joins TRBV7-9 and TRBJ2-1; 12 bases align to TRBD2. Germline V lookup: CDR1 SEHNR, CDR2 FQNEAQ (reference sequence). CDR3 length: 18 amino acids. V trimming: 3 bases; J trimming: 0 bases; junction bases outside the gene matches: 6. CDR3 protein: CASSLGLAGLRSYNEQFF. CDR3 DNA sequence: TGTGCCAGCAGCTTGGGACTAGCGGGCCTGCGCTCCTACAATGAGCAGTTCTTC.

The chain links TRBV7-9 to TRBJ2-5, with 7 bases matching TRBD2. CDR1 and CDR2 (germline): SEHNR, FQNEAQ (reference sequence). J lost 3 bases, V lost 2 bases, and 6 bases had no gene match. The CDR3 spans 15 residues. CDR3 in amino acids: CASSLTGGSEETQYF. For the CDR3, the DNA is TGTGCCAGCAGCTTAACCGGCGGGAGTGAAGAGACCCAGTACTTC. The variable domain in full, with the rest retrieved from reference TRBV7-9 and TRBJ2-5, is DTGVSQNPRHKITKRGQNVTFRCDPISEHNRLYWYRQTLGQGPEFLTYFQNEAQLEKSRLLSDRFSAERPKGSFSTLEIQRTEQGDSAMYLCASSLTGGSEETQYFGPGTRLLVL.

The V gene is TRBV7-2, the J gene TRBJ1-4; 7 nucleotides agree with TRBD1. Germline V gene data show CDR1 as SGHTA and CDR2 as FQGNSA. This CDR3 has 13 residues. The trim removed 2 bases at V and 8 bases at J, leaving 2 bases unmatched. The CDR3 DNA follows: TGTGCCAGCAGCTTACAGACAGGGGAAAAACTGTTTTTT. Amino acids: CASSLQTGEKLFF.

The gene calls are TRBV10-2 and TRBJ2-7; D is possibly TRBD2 (6 bases). This CDR3 comprises 13 residues. Germline V lookup: CDR1 WSHSY, CDR2 SAAADI. V lost 4 bases and J 4 bases, leaving 11 bases between the germline ends. The CDR3 sequence is CASSVGRGYEQYF. CDR3 DNA: TGCGCCAGCAGTGTCGGGAGAGGGTACGAGCAGTACTTC.

This clone was picked up one time. The chain has TRBV7-2 and TRBJ2-7, with D tentatively TRBD1 (6 bases). Trimming left V 5 bases short and J 0 bases short, with 20 bases between. From germline, CDR1 is SGHTA and CDR2 FQGNSA. The CDR3 contains 17 residues. In DNA form, the CDR3 reads TGTGCCAGCAGCCCAAGAAAAGGAAGGGGGAGCTCCTACGAGCAGTACTTC. Amino acid sequence: CASSPRKGRGSSYEQYF. Full variable domain (missing parts from reference TRBV7-2 and TRBJ2-7): GAGVSQSPSNKVTEKGKDVELRCDPISGHTALYWYRQSLGQGLEFLIYFQGNSAPDKSGLPSDRFSAERTGGSVSTLTIQRTQQEDSAVYLCASSPRKGRGSSYEQYFGPGTRLTVT.

This chain connects TRBV5-1 to TRBJ2-7, with TRBD2 matching over 9 bases. The J segment lost 0 bases and the V segment lost 0 bases, leaving 4 bases of the junction unmatched. Per germline, CDR1 SGHRS and CDR2 YFSETQ. The CDR3 consists of 16 residues. The CDR3 here is CASSLVPTSGSYEQYF. In nucleotides, the CDR3 is TGCGCCAGCAGCTTGGTCCCGACTAGCGGCTCCTACGAGCAGTACTTC. The whole variable domain, remainder taken from reference TRBV5-1 and TRBJ2-7, is KAGVTQTPRYLIKTRGQQVTLSCSPISGHRSVSWYQQTPGQGLQFLFEYFSETQRNKGNFPGRFSGRQFSNSRSEMNVSTLELGDSALYLCASSLVPTSGSYEQYFGPGTRLTVT.

The gene calls are TRBV27 and TRBJ2-1; TRBD2 agrees at 7 bases. The J segment lost 9 bases and the V segment lost 4 bases, leaving 9 bases of the junction unmatched. The CDR3 length is 14 residues. Germline lookup yields CDR1 MNHEY and CDR2 SMNVEV (reference sequence). DNA of the CDR3: TGTGCCAGCAGTTCGGGGGGAGTTCTAAGTGAGCAGTTCTTC. This encodes CASSSGGVLSEQFF.